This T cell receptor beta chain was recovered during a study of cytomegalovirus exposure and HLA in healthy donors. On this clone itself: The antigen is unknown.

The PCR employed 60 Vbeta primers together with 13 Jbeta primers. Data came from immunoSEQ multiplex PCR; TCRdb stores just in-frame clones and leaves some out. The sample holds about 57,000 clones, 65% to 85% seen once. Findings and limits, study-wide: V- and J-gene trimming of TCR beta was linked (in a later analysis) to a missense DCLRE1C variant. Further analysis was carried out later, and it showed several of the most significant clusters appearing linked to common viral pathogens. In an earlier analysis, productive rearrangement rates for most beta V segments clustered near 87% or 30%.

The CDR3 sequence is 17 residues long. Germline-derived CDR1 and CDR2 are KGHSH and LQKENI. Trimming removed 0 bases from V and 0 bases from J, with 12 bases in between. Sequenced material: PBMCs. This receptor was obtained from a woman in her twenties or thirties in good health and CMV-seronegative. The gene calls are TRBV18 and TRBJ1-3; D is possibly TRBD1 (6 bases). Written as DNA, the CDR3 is TGTGCCAGCTCACCACCGTCAGGGGCAGCCTCTGGAAACACCATATATTTT. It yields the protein CASSPPSGAASGNTIYF.